The clone carrying this T cell receptor beta chain was counted a few times. Its antigen is still unknown. This entry comes from a study of CD8 T cells in ankylosing spondylitis. Study conclusions and caveats: A number of the motif variants had already been described in reactive arthritis synovial fluid and blood. In ankylosing spondylitis patients, matched synovial fluid reportedly showed significant enrichment of disease-linked clones. Roughly eight highly homologous variants made up a TCR beta motif that seemed to typify ankylosing spondylitis blood. Clones linked with disease were CD8+ and fairly uncommon in the peripheral blood.

V was clipped by 2 bases and J by 7 bases, with 18 bases between them. The CDR3 is 16 amino acids. TCR beta libraries were made by quantitative 5'-RACE with molecular barcodes. TCRdb re-derived calls from the 5' RACE reads in MiXCR, one entry per CDR3 protein. Of some 840,000 distinct CDR3 sequences in the sample, 10% to 15% were seen once. The material sequenced was blood, either unsorted or a sorted T cell fraction (not recorded which). This clonotype was obtained from a male donor with ankylosing spondylitis. The rearrangement uses TRBV12-3 or TRBV12-4 and TRBJ2-1, with a weak D call TRBD2 (5 bases). Here the CDR3 DNA reads TGTGCCAGCAGTTTATGGTCCGACTCTTCGGGGAATGAGCAGTTCTTC. It yields the protein CASSLWSDSSGNEQFF.